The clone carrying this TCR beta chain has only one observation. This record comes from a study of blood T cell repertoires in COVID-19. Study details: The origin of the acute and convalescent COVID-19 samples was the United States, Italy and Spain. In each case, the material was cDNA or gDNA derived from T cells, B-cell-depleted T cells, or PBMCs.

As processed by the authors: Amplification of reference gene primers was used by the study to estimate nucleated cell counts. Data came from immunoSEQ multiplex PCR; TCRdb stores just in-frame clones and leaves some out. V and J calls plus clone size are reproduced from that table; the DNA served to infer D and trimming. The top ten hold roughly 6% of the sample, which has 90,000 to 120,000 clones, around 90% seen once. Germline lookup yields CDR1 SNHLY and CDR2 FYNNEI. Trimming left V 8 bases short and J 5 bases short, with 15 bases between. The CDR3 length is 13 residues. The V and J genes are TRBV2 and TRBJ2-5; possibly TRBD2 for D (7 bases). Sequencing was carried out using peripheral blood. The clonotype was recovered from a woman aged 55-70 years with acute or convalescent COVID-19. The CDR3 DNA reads TGTGCCAGCGGGGGGGGCAGTCGGGAGACCCAGTACTTC. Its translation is CASGGGSRETQYF.